The 32 T cell receptor beta chains below were found in one sample sequenced in a study of blood T cell repertoires in COVID-19. Clones were read by immunoSEQ multiplex PCR, and TCRdb kept only the in-frame ones, dropping some. The sample has some 240,000 clones, around 85% seen once. Sequenced: PBMCs or T cells enriched from blood (not recorded which). The receptors were sampled from a woman in her thirties or forties with acute COVID-19.

This rearrangement joins TRBV4-1 to TRBJ1-1, with D possibly TRBD1 on 5 matching bases. The V gene lost 2 bases and the J gene lost 0 bases, with 7 bases spanning the gap. Germline V gene sequence: CDR1 MGHRA, CDR2 YSYEKL. The CDR3 length is 14 residues. DNA for the CDR3: TGCGCCAGCAGCCAACGCAGGGTGAACACTGAAGCTTTCTTT. Translated: CASSQRRVNTEAFF.

The chain combines TRBV5-6 with TRBJ1-5; D remains ambiguous. This CDR3 contains 16 residues. V lost 3 bases to trimming and J lost 0 bases, with 13 bases between them. Germline CDR1 SGHDT, CDR2 YYEEEE. The DNA for the CDR3 is TGTGCCAGCAGCTCCTCGCAAGCACTTAGCAATCAGCCCCAGCATTTT. The encoded protein is CASSSSQALSNQPQHF.

This chain joins TRBV10-3 and TRBJ1-4, with D maybe TRBD1 (5 bases). CDR1 is ENHRY and CDR2 is SYGVKD in the germline V gene. Deletions cut 6 bases from V and 8 bases from J, with 16 bases between. The CDR3 loop spans 14 amino acids. CDR3: CAISPMGEGEKLFF. DNA of the CDR3: TGTGCCATCAGCCCGATGGGGGAGGGAGAAAAACTGTTTTTT.

The table lists this clone with a few counts. V is TRBV11-2 and J is TRBJ1-2; weak D call: TRBD1 (6 bases). Germline assignment: CDR1 SGHAT and CDR2 FQNNGV. The CDR3 length is 14 residues. Deletions cut 5 bases from V and 3 bases from J, with 13 bases between. The CDR3 coding sequence is TGTGCCAGCAGCGGGACCGGGACACACTATGGCTACACCTTC. This codes for CASSGTGTHYGYTF.

The rearrangement uses TRBV18 and TRBJ1-2; 7 bases are a match to TRBD1. The CDR3 has 13 residues. Germline V gene lookup returns CDR1 KGHSH and CDR2 LQKENI. J was trimmed by 6 bases and V by 5 bases; bases with no gene match: 6. In nucleotides, the CDR3 is TGTGCCAGCTCAACCACACAGGGGAATGGCTACACCTTC. Amino acid sequence: CASSTTQGNGYTF.

The chain combines TRBV25-1 with TRBJ2-2; 7 nucleotides match TRBD1. This CDR3 spans 13 amino acids. In germline, CDR1 is MGHDK, CDR2 SYGVNS. J lost 3 bases, V lost 6 bases, and 1 base had no gene match. CDR3 region: CASSQGDTGELFF. CDR3 DNA sequence: TGTGCCAGCAGCCAGGGGGACACCGGGGAGCTGTTTTTT.

This chain connects TRBV11-2 to TRBJ2-7; no clear D gene. Germline V CDR1 and CDR2: SGHAT, FQNNGV. Between the trimmed V and J ends, which lost 5 bases and 3 bases, there was a span of 11 bases. The CDR3 length is 13 residues. The CDR3 DNA sequence: TGTGCCAGCAGCGTCCACAGTTTCTACGAGCAGTACTTC. This sequence encodes CASSVHSFYEQYF.

The chain has TRBV4-2 and TRBJ1-4; D not resolved. This CDR3 is 16 amino acids long. V was clipped by 2 bases and J by 1 base, with 11 bases between them. CDR1 LGHNA and CDR2 YNFKEQ come from the germline V gene. The CDR3 sequence is CASSQTGWRTNEKLFF. In nucleotides, the CDR3 is TGTGCCAGCAGCCAAACGGGGTGGCGAACTAATGAAAAACTGTTTTTT.

J is TRBJ1-6 and V is TRBV10-3, with D maybe TRBD1 (6 bases). V was pared by 7 bases and J by 8 bases, with 9 bases between. Germline loops: CDR1 ENHRY, CDR2 SYGVKD. The CDR3 has 12 amino acids. The CDR3: CAIKDRDSPLHF. In DNA form, the CDR3 reads TGTGCCATCAAGGACAGAGATTCACCCCTCCACTTT.

The rearrangement links TRBV5-1 to TRBJ1-2; D possibly corresponds to TRBD1 (5 bases). The CDR3 is made up of 14 amino acids. Germline-derived CDR1 and CDR2 are SGHRS and YFSETQ. Trimming left V 6 bases short and J 2 bases short, with 14 bases between. The CDR3 spells CASNFLTGNYGYTF. CDR3 bases: TGCGCCAGCAACTTCTTAACAGGAAACTATGGCTACACCTTC.

The chain has TRBV5-1 and TRBJ2-1; tentatively, D is TRBD1 (6 bases). CDR1 and CDR2 (germline): SGHRS, YFSETQ. The V and J ends lost 0 bases and 8 bases respectively, with 15 bases between them. CDR3 length equals 15 residues. Here the CDR3 reads CASSLEGGAGDEQFF. In nucleotides, the CDR3 is TGCGCCAGCAGCTTGGAAGGGGGAGCCGGTGATGAGCAGTTCTTC.

The rearrangement uses TRBV11-2 and TRBJ2-1; 9 bases match TRBD2. This CDR3 has 17 amino acids. V lost 1 base to trimming and J lost 2 bases; unmatched junction nucleotides: 6. From germline, CDR1 is SGHAT and CDR2 FQNNGV. The CDR3: CASSLVPQRGAYNEQFF. The DNA of the CDR3 is TGTGCCAGCAGCTTAGTACCCCAGCGGGGGGCCTACAATGAGCAGTTCTTC.

The genes are TRBV10-3 and TRBJ1-1; 7 nucleotides line up with TRBD1. Germline V lookup: CDR1 ENHRY, CDR2 SYGVKD. V lost 7 bases to trimming and J lost 1 base; unmatched junction nucleotides: 3. This CDR3 comprises 13 residues. The CDR3 loop is CAITGTENTEAFF. DNA for the CDR3: TGTGCCATCACGGGGACAGAGAACACTGAAGCTTTCTTT.

This clone was found once. V is TRBV9 and J is TRBJ1-6; D is undetermined. V was trimmed by 4 bases and J by 3 bases, leaving 14 bases between them. The CDR3 runs to 16 residues. The V gene's germline CDR1 is SGDLS and CDR2 YYNGEE. This chain's CDR3 is CASSPLGSGYNSPLHF. DNA of the CDR3: TGTGCCAGCAGCCCCCTCGGGTCCGGCTATAATTCACCCCTCCACTTT.

This clone was picked up one time. This chain's CDR3 is CASRSGGGDTQYF. The CDR3, as DNA: TGTGCCAGCAGGAGCGGGGGGGGAGATACGCAGTATTTT. The chain recombines TRBV6-5 with TRBJ2-3, with 10 nucleotides matching TRBD2. The junction had 2 bases not matched to a gene; V was cut back by 6 bases and J by 5 bases. Germline CDR1 MNHEY, CDR2 SVGAGI. CDR3 length: 13 amino acids.

The chain combines TRBV14 with TRBJ2-1, with 11 positions matching TRBD2. The length of the CDR3 is 14 residues. V dropped 7 bases and J dropped 8; count of bases not matched to a gene: 7. Per the germline V gene, CDR1 is SGHDN and CDR2 is FVKESK. CDR3 sequence: CASTLAGGRDEQFF. CDR3 bases: TGTGCCAGCACCCTAGCGGGAGGACGCGATGAGCAGTTCTTC.

The rearrangement links TRBV5-1 to TRBJ2-7; 13 nucleotides line up with TRBD2. V gave up 4 bases and J gave up 6 bases; unmatched junction bases: 7. CDR1 is SGHRS, CDR2 YFSETQ, per germline. The CDR3 totals 15 residues. The CDR3 DNA reads TGCGCCAGCAGCGCAACTAGCGGGAGGGCGCTCGAGCAGTACTTC. This encodes CASSATSGRALEQYF.

This rearrangement joins TRBV6-5 to TRBJ2-7; 9 bases align to TRBD1. Germline CDR1 reads MNHEY; CDR2 reads SVGAGI. Losses at the gene ends were 8 bases for V and 4 bases for J; bases not matched to a gene: 9. The CDR3 loop spans 14 amino acids. The CDR3 region has the DNA TGTGCCAGCCAAATCGGACAGGGGACATACGAGCAGTACTTC. As protein: CASQIGQGTYEQYF.

The rearrangement joins TRBV15 to TRBJ1-1; D ambiguous. The CDR3 is made up of 12 amino acids. V shed 8 bases and J shed 4 bases, with 11 bases lying between them. The germline CDR1 and CDR2 sequences are LNHNV and YYDKDF (reference sequence). In DNA form, the CDR3 reads TGTGCCACCGGCCGAGATATCACTGAAGCTTTCTTT. Its protein product is CATGRDITEAFF.

The V and J genes are TRBV3-1 (or the pseudogene TRBV3-2) and TRBJ2-1; 7 bases align to TRBD2. This CDR3 comprises 16 residues. Germline V lookup: CDR1 LGHDT, CDR2 YNNKEL (reference sequence). Trimming took 4 bases from V and 4 from J; bases not matched to a gene: 10. CDR3 in amino acids: CASSPVVGGPYNEQFF. The CDR3 nucleotides are TGTGCCAGCAGCCCAGTTGTGGGAGGGCCTTACAATGAGCAGTTCTTC.

This sequence joins TRBV27 and TRBJ2-3; 9 bases agree with TRBD2. Trimming at V came to 5 bases and at J to 3 bases, leaving 12 bases not matched to a gene. CDR1 MNHEY and CDR2 SMNVEV come from the germline V gene (reference sequence). The CDR3 consists of 17 residues. This CDR3 is CASSPGIAGVRTDTQYF. The CDR3 DNA sequence: TGTGCCAGCAGTCCCGGTATAGCGGGAGTGAGGACAGATACGCAGTATTTT.

The chain links TRBV18 to TRBJ1-2, with 7 bases aligning to TRBD1. The trim removed 3 bases at V and 2 bases at J, leaving 12 bases unmatched. This CDR3 has 17 amino acids. Germline V gene data show CDR1 as KGHSH and CDR2 as LQKENI. The CDR3 is CASSPSIPGQQNYGYTF. The CDR3 DNA reads TGTGCCAGCTCACCCTCGATCCCGGGACAGCAAAACTATGGCTACACCTTC.

J is TRBJ2-1 and V is TRBV5-6, with 7 bases matching TRBD2. With V trimmed by 5 bases and J by 13 bases, 15 bases remained unmatched. Germline-derived CDR1 and CDR2 are SGHDT and YYEEEE. This CDR3 is built from 14 residues. The CDR3 DNA reads TGTGCCAGCAGTCCCGGGACTATTGATGTGGGTCAGTTCTTC. This gives the protein CASSPGTIDVGQFF.

J is TRBJ1-1 and V is TRBV11-2; 7 bases match TRBD1. The J segment lost 2 bases and the V segment lost 0 bases, leaving 9 bases of the junction unmatched. Germline values: CDR1 SGHAT, CDR2 FQNNGV. The CDR3 has 17 amino acids. CDR3 in DNA: TGTGCCAGCAGCTTAGACTTGACCTTAGGGGGCAACACTGAAGCTTTCTTT. Translated: CASSLDLTLGGNTEAFF. Full variable domain (missing parts from reference TRBV11-2 and TRBJ1-1): EAGVAQSPRYKIIEKRQSVAFWCNPISGHATLYWYQQILGQGPKLLIQFQNNGVVDDSQLPKDRFSAERLKGVDSTLKIQPAKLEDSAVYLCASSLDLTLGGNTEAFFGQGTRLTVV.

The chain links TRBV11-3 to TRBJ2-7; 8 bases line up with TRBD1. The CDR3 loop spans 19 amino acids. With 4 bases clipped from V and 3 bases from J, the junction kept 20 bases outside the gene matches. Germline CDR1 reads SGHNT; CDR2 reads YENEEA. CDR3 nucleotides: TGTGCCAGCAGCTACGACAGTAAGGACAGGGTAGGTTCGGACTACGAGCAGTACTTC. It yields the protein CASSYDSKDRVGSDYEQYF.

The chain links TRBV7-9 to TRBJ2-1, with 7 bases fitting TRBD2. This CDR3 spans 14 amino acids. Germline V gene sequence: CDR1 SEHNR, CDR2 FQNEAQ (reference sequence). V shed 0 bases, J shed 13 bases, and the junction held 9 bases outside the gene matches. CDR3: CASSLASSGTTQFF. The DNA of the CDR3 is TGTGCCAGCAGCTTAGCTTCTAGCGGAACCACACAGTTCTTC.

Note on this clone: This sample also contains other DNA sequences that code for the same CDR3. This rearrangement joins TRBV7-9 to TRBJ2-7; no firm D call. This CDR3 is 13 amino acids long. CDR1 and CDR2 (germline): SEHNR, FQNEAQ (reference sequence). V lost 1 base to trimming and J lost 3 bases, with 7 bases between them. CDR3 DNA: TGTGCCAGCAGCTTAGGAGGCTTCTACGAGCAGTACTTC. Amino acids: CASSLGGFYEQYF.

The V call is TRBV5-1, the J call TRBJ1-4, with D perhaps TRBD1 (5 bases). CDR1 SGHRS and CDR2 YFSETQ come from the germline V gene. The CDR3 spans 15 residues. Trimming took 5 bases from V and 6 from J, leaving 17 bases between them. CDR3 coding DNA: TGCGCCAGCAGGGCTGGGACTTTTGTGGATGAAAAACTGTTTTTT. Its protein is CASRAGTFVDEKLFF.

The CDR3 reads CASSELQGRLGTDTQYF. The CDR3 DNA sequence: TGCGCCAGCAGCGAACTTCAGGGAAGGTTAGGGACAGATACGCAGTATTTT. The chain combines TRBV5-1 with TRBJ2-3; D may be TRBD1 (5 bases). The CDR3 sequence is 17 residues long. The germline V gene has CDR1 SGHRS and CDR2 YFSETQ. V lost 4 bases, J lost 3 bases, and 21 bases lay in between.

This sequence joins TRBV10-2 and TRBJ2-1, with 14 bases matching TRBD2. The CDR3 has 17 amino acids. V shed 2 bases and J 9 bases; nucleotides not matched to a gene: 9. Germline V gene lookup returns CDR1 WSHSY and CDR2 SAAADI. CDR3 sequence (DNA): TGCGCCAGCAGTGAGGCGGGACTAGCGGGAGTTGGCACTGAGCAGTTCTTC. It is translated as CASSEAGLAGVGTEQFF.

This clone turned up a few times. The rearrangement links TRBV29-1 to TRBJ1-5, with TRBD1 matching over 9 bases. The V gene end was trimmed by 8 bases and the J gene end by 7 bases; junction bases not matched to a gene: 15. The CDR3 is 15 amino acids. The germline CDR1 and CDR2 sequences are SQVTM and ANQGSEA. CDR3 nucleotide sequence: TGCAGCCATGGAAGTTACAGGGGGCTTCGGCAGCCCCAGCATTTT. Translated: CSHGSYRGLRQPQHF. The complete variable domain, with remaining parts taken from reference TRBV29-1 and TRBJ1-5, reads SAVISQKPSRDICQRGTSLTIQCQVDSQVTMMFWYRQQPGQSLTLIATANQGSEATYESGFVIDKFPISRPNLTFSTLTVSNMSPEDSSIYLCSHGSYRGLRQPQHFGDGTRLSIL.

The chain carries TRBV11-2 and TRBJ2-7; D may be TRBD2 (5 bases). Trimming removed 6 bases from V and 5 bases from J, with 8 bases in between. The CDR3 extends over 11 amino acids. Looked up from germline, CDR1 is SGHAT and CDR2 is FQNNGV. The chain's CDR3 is CASSTRHEQYF. DNA for the CDR3: TGTGCCAGCAGTACTAGGCACGAGCAGTACTTC.